Included here is one T cell receptor beta chain sequence, with context. Which antigen it targets is not known. No much larger clonotype is one base removed from it; base qualities were not supplied. The immunoSEQ Assay was used to sequence TCRbeta CDR3 regions. After extraction, genomic DNA underwent amplification by bias-controlled multiplex PCR, followed by high-throughput sequencing. The published analysis was carried out like this. Collapsing and filtering of sequences were performed to quantify the absolute abundance of each unique TCRbeta CDR3 region. T cell fraction was estimated by normalizing TCRbeta template counts to usable DNA, with usable DNA measured through amplification of reference genes found in all nucleated cells. Repertoire TCRs were annotated as SARS-CoV-2-specific when V gene, CDR3 amino acid sequence and J gene were exactly matched to a known reactive TCR set. The reference SARS-CoV-2 TCR set was obtained from MIRA and was filtered for enrichment in COVID-19-positive ImmuneCODE repertoires, whereby public or cross-reactive TCRs were removed. Drawing on the MIRA antigens, annotated TCRs were analysed further at the level of specific ORF or position within ORF. Depth was the summed frequency of annotated unique rearrangements, while breadth was defined as annotated unique rearrangements over total unique productive rearrangements. Two-sided Wilcoxon rank-sum tests were applied when comparing TCR breadth between groups. This is the immuneACCESS table as TCRdb keeps it, with only in-frame sequences that have V and J called. A part of the clones is gone; compared with another copy, unresolved V genes explain less than half, and the rest is unexplained. V and J calls and clone size follow that table, whereas D and trimming were derived from the DNA. A total of 200,000 to 250,000 clones appear in this sample, approximately 90% of them only once. The ten largest clones represent about 10% of the sample.

The entry originates in a study of Ad26.COV2.S vaccination and SARS-CoV-2 variants (dated by TCRdb to the early 2020s). Background for the entire study: Donors in the vaccine arm were drawn from COV1001, a phase I-IIa trial of Ad26.COV2.S in healthy adults that was multicentre, randomized, double-blind and placebo-controlled. Ad26.COV2.S was administered intramuscularly at 5 x 10^10 or 1 x 10^11 viral particles, either as a single shot or as two shots given 56 days apart. Sequencing of the TCRbeta repertoire served to evaluate the specificity and breadth of SARS-CoV-2-reactive T cell receptors following Ad26.COV2.S vaccination. The TCR-sequenced set comprised approximately 30 samples: approximately 19 Ad26.COV2.S vaccine recipients, 5 placebo recipients and 8 SARS-CoV-2 convalescent individuals. Trial participants were randomized into five groups of five, in which low-dose or high-dose Ad26.COV2.S was given once or twice, or placebo was given on both occasions. Investigators did not know the trial group allocation while performing experiments and assessing outcomes.

The sample's treatment or condition, from its label and the paper: 19 received Ad26.COV2.S at low or high dose, single or two shots; about 5 received placebo; per-sample allocation not given. For vaccine and placebo recipients, repertoires were sequenced using samples collected on day 63 after the first injection. Between 29 July and 7 August 2020, Cohort 1b enrolled 20 to 30 adults aged 18-55 years at one site in Boston, USA. Ad26.COV2.S was a replication-incompetent adenovirus type 26 vector expressing a prefusion-stabilized SARS-CoV-2 spike protein from the original Wuhan strain. According to the germline V gene, CDR1 reads MDHEN and CDR2 reads SYDVKM. Spanning cysteine to phenylalanine, the CDR3 consists of 19 amino acids. The only DNA kept is the CDR3, 57 bases in frame from the first base. The V and J ends are trimmed by 6 bases and 4 bases, leaving 28 bases between them. Results the study describes overall, beyond this receptor: The study lacked the statistical power to compare responses across vaccine doses or regimens. It was noted by the authors that total T cell responses may have been underestimated by the TCR breadth and depth analyses. Vaccine and placebo recipients had comparable non-spike TCR breadth, which fits with the vaccine containing only spike. Substantial breadth of spike-specific CD8+ and CD4+ T cell responses was reported after vaccination. Ad26.COV2.S recipients had higher spike-specific TCR breadth than placebo recipients (P = 0.0014).

This chain is built from TRBV28 and TRBJ2-1; TRBD1 could be the D gene, as 6 bases match. This sequence was found in a person between 18 and 60 years old who received the Ad26.COV2.S COVID-19 vaccine or a placebo. This material consisted of peripheral blood, taken in a trial of Ad26.COV2.S vaccine versus placebo. The DNA sequence reads TGTGCCAGCAGCCCGACTCCGTGGGGGACACATGACCCTTACAATGAGCAGTTCTTC. This translates into CASSPTPWGTHDPYNEQFF.